This T cell receptor (beta chain) was observed in a study of cytotoxic CD8 clonotypes in ibrutinib-treated CLL (dated by TCRdb to about 2021). Context from the whole study: The cohort had 11 relapsed/refractory and about 15 treatment-naive patients; 17 to 18 were IGHV unmutated. Partial responses were observed in some 24 patients and complete responses in 2; after a median follow-up of around 64 months, remission was maintained in 15 or so patients and progression was observed in approximately twelve. Response samples were taken after a median of 12 months on treatment, ranging from about 6 to 40 months. An average of around 260,000 productive templates and roughly 94,000 productive rearrangements was obtained per sample. Of the roughly 90 people in the trial, around 26 had longitudinal samples available. Cryopreserved peripheral blood mononuclear cells were collected at three points: before therapy, at response, and at either sustained remission or disease progression. Every remission and progressive disease sample was obtained while ibrutinib was still being received by the patients. Summary of the overall study and its limitations: Baseline clonality exceeded that of age-matched healthy donors and correlated strongly with circulating CD8+ T-cell counts. Sustained-remission and progressing patients did not have matched sampling times, and lymph node repertoires were not examined. Public clonotypes were rare and either shrank or stayed stable during treatment, and the rise in clonality at ibrutinib response reflected expansion of private clonotypes. Clonality increased at ibrutinib response, stayed stable in sustained remission, and fell back toward baseline at progression.

Note on this clone: Its cognate antigen has yet to be identified. No qualities accompany the bases; no much larger clone lies one base away.

The goal of deep resolution MiSeq sequencing was a depth between 1 in 1 million and 1 in 200,000 T cells, and coverage averaged 10x per clonotype. The immunoSEQ hsTCRB Kit was used to generate TCR beta libraries. The study's processing was this. ImmunoSEQ Data Assistant and ImmunoSEQ Analyzer were used for data analysis, and V, D and J genes were assigned according to IMGT definitions. Clonality, with values ranging from 0 to 1, was calculated as one minus the normalized Shannon entropy of productive rearrangement frequencies. Only overrepresented clonotypes making up at least 0.05% of each patient's repertoire were included in the public clonotype analysis. Repertoires from approximately 12 age-matched healthy donors in immuneACCESS were used as clonality controls. Here the immuneACCESS table is served through TCRdb, limited to in-frame sequences with V and J called. Missing clones are a known gap in these copies; in checked studies unresolved V genes cover under half, and the rest lacks a known reason. The V and J calls and the clone size are those of that table, but D and trimming were determined from the DNA. Recorded for this sample are approximately 190,000 clones; roughly three quarters of them occurred a single time. The top ten clones comprise more than 9.5% of the sample.

The time point label for this specimen denotes: 12 months on ibrutinib. For TCR beta library preparation, approximately 2 micrograms of genomic DNA were isolated from cryopreserved PBMCs. Longitudinal blood samples from CLL patients on ibrutinib monotherapy underwent high-throughput TCR beta sequencing. The patients were enrolled in a single-center, open-label phase 2 trial of ibrutinib monotherapy. The sequence was collected from a human donor with chronic lymphocytic leukemia. Sequences were derived from PBMCs, sampled after 12 months of ibrutinib treatment.

The base sequence is TGTGCCAGCAGTTTAGGGACTGAAGCTTTCTTT. This codes for CASSLGTEAFF. The receptor chain draws on TRBV27 and TRBJ1-1; the D gene is not confidently resolved. Spanning cysteine to phenylalanine, the CDR3 consists of 11 amino acids. Only CDR3 DNA is held: 33 bases, read in frame from base 1. The germline V gene (reference sequence) specifies MNHEY as CDR1 and SMNVEV as CDR2. A distance of 3 bases separates the germline ends of V and J, which lose 2 bases and 5 bases respectively.